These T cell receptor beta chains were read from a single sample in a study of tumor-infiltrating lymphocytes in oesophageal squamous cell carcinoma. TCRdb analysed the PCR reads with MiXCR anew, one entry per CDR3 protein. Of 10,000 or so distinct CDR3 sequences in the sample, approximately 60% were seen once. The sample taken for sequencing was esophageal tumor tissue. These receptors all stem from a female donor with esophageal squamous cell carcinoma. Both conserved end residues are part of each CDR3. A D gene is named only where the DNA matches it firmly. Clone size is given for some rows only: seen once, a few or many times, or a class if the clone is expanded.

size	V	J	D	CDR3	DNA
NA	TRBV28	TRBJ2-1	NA	CASSLETMGYSANPHNEQFF	TGTGCCAGCAGTCTCGAGACAATGGGGTATAGCGCAAACCCGCACAATGAGCAGTTCTTC
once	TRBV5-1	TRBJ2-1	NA	CASSQSPVGNNEQFF	TGCGCCAGCAGCCAGTCTCCGGTGGGGAACAATGAGCAGTTCTTC
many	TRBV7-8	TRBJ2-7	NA	CASTGFQGPSYEQYF	TGTGCCAGCACCGGTTTTCAGGGACCCTCCTACGAGCAGTACTTC
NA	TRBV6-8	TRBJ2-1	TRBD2	CASSAQASGSYNEQFF	TGTGCCAGCAGTGCTCAAGCTAGCGGGAGCTACAATGAGCAGTTCTTC
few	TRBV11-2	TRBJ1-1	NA	CASSLESYRRNTEAFF	TGTGCCAGCAGCTTAGAGAGTTACAGACGGAACACTGAAGCTTTCTTT
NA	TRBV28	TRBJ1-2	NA	CASSFGAYGYTF	TGTGCCAGCAGTTTTGGCGCCTATGGCTACACCTTC
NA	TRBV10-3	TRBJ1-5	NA	CAISTGPPSNQPQHF	TGTGCCATCAGTACAGGGCCTCCCAGCAATCAGCCCCAGCATTTT
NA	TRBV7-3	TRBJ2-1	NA	CASSIRGSYNEQFF	TGTGCCAGCTCCATCAGGGGCTCCTACAATGAGCAGTTCTTC
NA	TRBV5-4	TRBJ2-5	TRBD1	CASSPGTGGVETQYF	TGTGCCAGCAGTCCCGGGACAGGGGGCGTGGAGACCCAGTACTTC
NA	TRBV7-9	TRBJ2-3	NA	CASSLAMTVHTDTQYF	TGTGCCAGCAGCTTAGCGATGACAGTCCACACAGATACGCAGTATTTT
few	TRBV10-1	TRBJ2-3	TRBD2	CASDNLTSGSCDTQYF	TGCGCCAGCGATAATCTGACTAGCGGATCTTGCGATACGCAGTATTTT
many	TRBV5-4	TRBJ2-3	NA	CASSLRGTDTQYF	TGTGCCAGCAGCCTTCGTGGAACAGATACGCAGTATTTT
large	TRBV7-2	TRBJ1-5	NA	CASSLVWGNQPQHF	TGTGCCAGCAGCTTAGTGTGGGGCAATCAGCCCCAGCATTTT
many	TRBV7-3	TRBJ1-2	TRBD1	CASSSTGTGYNGYTF	TGTGCCAGCAGCTCGACCGGGACAGGGTACAATGGCTACACCTTC
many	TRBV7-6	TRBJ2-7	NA	CASSLVLSYEQYF	TGTGCCAGCAGCTTAGTTCTAAGCTACGAGCAGTACTTC
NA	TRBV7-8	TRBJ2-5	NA	CASSFLETQYF	TGTGCCAGCAGCTTTTTAGAGACCCAGTACTTC